The entry below gives a single TCR beta chain sequence along with its context. Its target is not known. This specimen belongs to a study of T cells in localized non-small cell lung cancer. The V and J ends lost 5 bases and 4 bases respectively, with 21 bases between them. Germline loops: CDR1 SGHAT, CDR2 FQNNGV. The CDR3 is 16 residues long. The protocol was immunoSEQ multiplex PCR, while the TCRdb copy is restricted to in-frame clones and leaves out a portion. This sample has 20,000 to 25,000 clones, with roughly 84% found just once. Study conclusions and caveats: Heterogeneity remains possible because sequencing was limited to only one tumor region. Among the top 100 tumor clones, a median around 50 appeared in adjacent lung. Peak T cell clonality was found in uninvolved adjacent lung, exceeding tumor.

The input for sequencing was peripheral blood, taken before any cancer treatment. The genes are TRBV11-2 and TRBJ2-7; possible D gene TRBD1, 5 bases. The clonotype comes from a male donor at least 60 years old with stage I squamous cell lung carcinoma. The CDR3 bases are TGTGCCAGCAGCCCAGAATTGGGGCGAAGTAAGTACGAGCAGTACTTC. This sequence encodes CASSPELGRSKYEQYF.